Below, 3 T cell receptor beta chains from the same sample are listed, as sequenced in a study of CD8 T cells in ankylosing spondylitis. Study-level points and caveats: Ankylosing spondylitis blood appeared to carry a characteristic TCR beta motif of several highly homologous variants.

These receptors have no identified antigens. Using its own MiXCR run on the 5' RACE reads, TCRdb lists one record per CDR3 protein. The sample includes some 700,000 distinct CDR3 sequences, roughly 19% of them seen just once. Sequencing was carried out using blood, either unsorted or a sorted T cell fraction (not recorded which). The source of these receptors is a male donor with ankylosing spondylitis.

This clonotype has a count of ten or more. This sequence joins TRBV5-1 and TRBJ1-2; D not resolved. The length of the CDR3 is 14 residues. Germline CDR1 is SGHRS and CDR2 is YFSETQ. V was cut by 1 base and J by 0 bases, with 7 bases left in between. The CDR3 reads CASSLSEANYGYTF. In DNA, the CDR3 is TGCGCCAGCAGCTTGTCGGAAGCTAACTATGGCTACACCTTC.

This clonotype was seen a handful of times. The chain carries TRBV28 and TRBJ2-1, with 7 bases matching TRBD2. CDR1 and CDR2 (germline): MDHEN, SYDVKM. The V and J ends lost 5 bases and 5 bases, in that order; junction bases with no gene match: 15. The CDR3 totals 17 residues. The CDR3 nucleotides read TGTGCCAGCAGTCAGATCTTCGGGAGGAGCAAGGACAATGAGCAGTTCTTC. It codes for CASSQIFGRSKDNEQFF.

This clonotype has more than one count but fewer than ten. The V and J genes are TRBV4-1 and TRBJ2-1; D not certain. The CDR3 is made up of 14 amino acids. V lost 4 bases and J 3 bases, leaving 10 bases between the germline ends. The germline V gene encodes CDR1 MGHRA and CDR2 YSYEKL. CDR3 DNA sequence: TGCGCCAGCAGCCTCCGGAGCAACTACAATGAGCAGTTCTTC. Protein: CASSLRSNYNEQFF.